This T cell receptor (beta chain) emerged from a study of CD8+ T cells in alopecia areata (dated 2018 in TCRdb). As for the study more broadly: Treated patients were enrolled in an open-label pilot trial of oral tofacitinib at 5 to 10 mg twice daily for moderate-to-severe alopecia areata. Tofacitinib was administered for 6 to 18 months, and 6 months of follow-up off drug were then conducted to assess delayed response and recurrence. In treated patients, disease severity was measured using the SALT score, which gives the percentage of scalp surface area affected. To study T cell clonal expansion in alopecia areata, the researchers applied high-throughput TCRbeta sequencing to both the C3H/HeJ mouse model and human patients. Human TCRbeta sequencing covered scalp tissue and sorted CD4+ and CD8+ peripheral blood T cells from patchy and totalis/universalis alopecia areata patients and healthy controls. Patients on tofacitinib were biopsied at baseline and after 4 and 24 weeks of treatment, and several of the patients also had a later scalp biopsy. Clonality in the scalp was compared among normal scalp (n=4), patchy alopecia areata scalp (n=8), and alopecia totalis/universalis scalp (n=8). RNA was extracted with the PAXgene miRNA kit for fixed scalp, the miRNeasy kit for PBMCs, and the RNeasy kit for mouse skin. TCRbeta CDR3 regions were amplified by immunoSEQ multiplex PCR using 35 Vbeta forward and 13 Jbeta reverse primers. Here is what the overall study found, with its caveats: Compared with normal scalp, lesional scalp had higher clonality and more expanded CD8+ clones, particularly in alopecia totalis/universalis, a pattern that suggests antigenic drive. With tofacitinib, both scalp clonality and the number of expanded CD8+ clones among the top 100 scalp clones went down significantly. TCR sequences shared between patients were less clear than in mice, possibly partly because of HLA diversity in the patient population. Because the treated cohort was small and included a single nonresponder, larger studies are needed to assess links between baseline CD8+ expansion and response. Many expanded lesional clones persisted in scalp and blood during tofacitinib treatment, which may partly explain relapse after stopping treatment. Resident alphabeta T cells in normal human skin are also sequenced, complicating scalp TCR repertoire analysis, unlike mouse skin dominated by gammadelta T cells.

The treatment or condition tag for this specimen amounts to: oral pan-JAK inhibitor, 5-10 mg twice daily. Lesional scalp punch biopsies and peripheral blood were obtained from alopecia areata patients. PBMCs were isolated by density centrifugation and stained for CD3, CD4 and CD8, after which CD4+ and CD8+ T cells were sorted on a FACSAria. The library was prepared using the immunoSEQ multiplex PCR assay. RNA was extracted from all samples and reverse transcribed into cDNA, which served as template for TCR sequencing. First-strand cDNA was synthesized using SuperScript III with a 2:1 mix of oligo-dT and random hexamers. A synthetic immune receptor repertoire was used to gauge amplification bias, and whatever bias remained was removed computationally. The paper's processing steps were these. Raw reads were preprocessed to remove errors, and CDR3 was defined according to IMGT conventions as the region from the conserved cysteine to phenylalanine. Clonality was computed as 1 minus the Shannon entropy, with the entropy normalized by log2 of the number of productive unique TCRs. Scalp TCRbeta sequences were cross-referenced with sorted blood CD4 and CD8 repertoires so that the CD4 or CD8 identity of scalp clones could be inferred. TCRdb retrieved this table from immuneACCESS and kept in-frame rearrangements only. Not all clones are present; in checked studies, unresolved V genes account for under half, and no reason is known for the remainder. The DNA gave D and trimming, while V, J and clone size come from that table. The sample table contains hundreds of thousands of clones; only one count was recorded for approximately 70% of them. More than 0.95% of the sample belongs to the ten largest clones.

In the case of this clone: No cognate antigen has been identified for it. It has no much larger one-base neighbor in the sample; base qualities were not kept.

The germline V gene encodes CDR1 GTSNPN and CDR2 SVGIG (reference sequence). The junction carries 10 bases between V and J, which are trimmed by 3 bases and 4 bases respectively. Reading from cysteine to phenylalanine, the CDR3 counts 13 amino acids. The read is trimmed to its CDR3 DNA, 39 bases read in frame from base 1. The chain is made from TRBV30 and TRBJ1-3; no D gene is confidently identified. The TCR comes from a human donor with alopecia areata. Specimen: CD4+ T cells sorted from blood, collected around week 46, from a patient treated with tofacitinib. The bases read TGTGCCTGGAGGGTAAAGGCAGGAAACACCATATATTTT. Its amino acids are CAWRVKAGNTIYF.